Shown below are 10 T cell receptor beta chains from a single sample sequenced in a study of blood T cell repertoires in COVID-19. TCRdb's table, derived via immunoSEQ multiplex PCR, lists solely in-frame clones and lacks some. The sample carries some 77,000 clones, 80% to 90% recorded once. Input material: peripheral blood. All receptors come from a woman in her seventies with acute or convalescent COVID-19.

The V gene is TRBV4-1, the J gene TRBJ2-1; 10 bases fit TRBD2. Germline CDR1 MGHRA, CDR2 YSYEKL. Trimming at V came to 1 base and at J to 5 bases, leaving 5 bases not matched to a gene. The CDR3 contains 16 residues. The CDR3 DNA sequence: TGCGCCAGCAGCCAAGCCCGGACTAGCGGACACAATGAGCAGTTCTTC. It codes for CASSQARTSGHNEQFF.

The chain links TRBV28 to TRBJ2-4, with a weak D call TRBD1 (7 bases). Per the germline V gene, CDR1 is MDHEN and CDR2 is SYDVKM. The CDR3 runs to 16 residues. Deletions cut 2 bases from V and 3 bases from J, with 14 bases between. The CDR3 DNA reads as TGTGCCAGCAGTTTACCCACCCAGGGGGGCAAAAACATTCAGTACTTC. Translated, it gives CASSLPTQGGKNIQYF.

V and J are TRBV20-1 and TRBJ2-2, with TRBD2 matching over 10 bases. This CDR3 region has 17 residues. The germline V gene has CDR1 DFQATT and CDR2 SNEGSKA (reference sequence). The J segment lost 1 base and the V segment lost 3 bases, leaving 8 bases of the junction unmatched. CDR3 sequence reads: CSASDDSGRQNTGELFF. As DNA, the CDR3 is TGCAGTGCTAGTGACGATAGCGGGAGGCAGAACACCGGGGAGCTGTTTTTT.

The chain links TRBV19 to TRBJ1-1; perhaps TRBD1 as D (6 bases). The germline gives CDR1 LNHDA, CDR2 SQIVND (reference sequence). The CDR3 consists of 14 residues. The V gene lost 5 bases and the J gene lost 0 bases, with 10 bases spanning the gap. Written as DNA, the CDR3 is TGTGCCAGTAGTCCATGGGACATGAACACTGAAGCTTTCTTT. Translated: CASSPWDMNTEAFF.

The rearrangement uses TRBV19 and TRBJ1-2; D remains unclear. Trimming took 5 bases from V and 4 from J, leaving 17 bases between them. Germline assignment: CDR1 LNHDA and CDR2 SQIVND (reference sequence). This CDR3 spans 15 amino acids. The CDR3 reads CASSSPIDKAYGYTF. In nucleotides, the CDR3 is TGTGCCAGTAGTTCGCCAATTGACAAAGCCTATGGCTACACCTTC.

The V and J genes are TRBV4-1 and TRBJ1-5, with 7 bases that match TRBD1. The CDR3 covers 17 residues. Germline lookup yields CDR1 MGHRA and CDR2 YSYEKL. Trimming cost V 0 bases and J 3 bases; bases outside gene matches: 8. CDR3: CASSQESRQGNNQPQHF. The CDR3 region has the DNA TGCGCCAGCAGCCAAGAATCGCGACAGGGAAACAATCAGCCCCAGCATTTT.

The chain has TRBV9 and TRBJ1-2, with D maybe TRBD1 (5 bases). The CDR3 spans 19 residues. Germline V gene data show CDR1 as SGDLS and CDR2 as YYNGEE. Trimming removed 0 bases from V and 1 base from J, with 22 bases in between. This chain's CDR3 is CASSVGVSVTANLNYGYTF. In nucleotides, the CDR3 is TGTGCCAGCAGCGTAGGGGTCTCCGTGACAGCAAACCTTAACTATGGCTACACCTTC.

The chain combines TRBV28 with TRBJ1-4, with D tentatively TRBD1 (5 bases). This CDR3 has 15 residues. Trimming stripped 6 bases from V and 8 bases from J, with 19 bases between. From germline, CDR1 is MDHEN and CDR2 SYDVKM. CDR3 sequence reads: CASRGWGGGREKLFF. DNA for the CDR3: TGTGCCAGCAGGGGCTGGGGCGGCGGTAGGGAAAAACTGTTTTTT.

The rearrangement joins TRBV29-1 to TRBJ2-7; TRBD2 matches at 7 bases. The CDR3 has 12 residues. The ends lost 6 bases at V and 4 bases at J; junction bases unmatched: 6. The V gene's germline CDR1 is SQVTM and CDR2 ANQGSEA. The CDR3 sequence is CSVFLGRYEQYF. The CDR3 DNA reads as TGCAGCGTCTTTCTCGGGAGGTACGAGCAGTACTTC.

V gene TRBV18 combines with J gene TRBJ1-6; D is unclear. Germline CDR1 KGHSH, CDR2 LQKENI. The CDR3 contains 12 residues. V was clipped by 0 bases and J by 9 bases, with 3 bases between them. The CDR3 loop is CASSPPGSPLHF. For the CDR3, the DNA is TGTGCCAGCTCACCACCCGGTTCACCCCTCCACTTT.